This T cell receptor beta chain came from a study of T cell changes during pregnancy in multiple sclerosis. Clones were sequenced by immunoSEQ multiplex PCR, and TCRdb holds only the in-frame ones, with some missing. The sample comprises around 100,000 clones, approximately 90% of which are singletons, and roughly 2% rests with the top ten. V lost 0 bases and J lost 4; bases outside the gene matches: 9. The CDR3 length is 16 residues. Germline V gene lookup returns CDR1 SGHRS and CDR2 YFSETQ. This TCR was recovered from a female donor with multiple sclerosis, enrolled in a pregnancy study. The chain couples TRBV5-1 to TRBJ2-7; 8 bases align to TRBD2. Material: peripheral blood, obtained after pregnancy. The CDR3 here is CASSLAGSGGGYEQYF. The CDR3 DNA reads as TGCGCCAGCAGCTTGGCAGGGTCCGGGGGGGGTTACGAGCAGTACTTC.